The next 3 T cell receptor beta chains were all read from a single sample in a study of type 1 and type 2 diabetes patients (dated by TCRdb to 2015 to 2016). Sequenced using an Illumina MiSeq. Genomic DNA from sorted T cell subsets served as template for TCRbeta CDR3 amplification. The TCRbeta CDR3 region was amplified by multiplex PCR with 30 forward and 13 reverse primers. TCRdb reprocessed the public reads (quality trimming at Q25 with fastp, clone calling with MiXCR) and kept in-frame beta chains. Records with the same CDR3 protein are collapsed into one entry carrying the most frequent genes and DNA. This sample gives more than 250,000 distinct CDR3 sequences in total; around 47% of them show up just once. The ten biggest clones cover around 13% of the sample. The sequencing input was peripheral blood mononuclear cells (PBMCs). These receptors all stem from a man aged 18 to 30 with type 2 diabetes.

This clonotype was seen many times. V usage is TRBV10-3 and J usage is TRBJ1-1, with TRBD1 matching over 11 bases. The CDR3 is 16 amino acids. The V segment lost 8 bases and the J segment 4 bases; nucleotides outside the gene matches: 12. Per germline, CDR1 ENHRY and CDR2 SYGVKD. CDR3 coding DNA: TGTGCCATCCGCTCCGGGGACAGGGGGTCTACCACTGAAGCTTTCTTT. Translating gives CAIRSGDRGSTTEAFF.

The V call is TRBV27, the J call TRBJ1-2; D not certain. CDR3 size: 12 residues. Deletions cut 4 bases from V and 4 bases from J, with 7 bases between. In germline, CDR1 is MNHEY, CDR2 SMNVEV (reference sequence). This CDR3 reads CASSSGFYGYTF. The CDR3 DNA reads TGTGCCAGCAGTTCGGGGTTCTATGGCTACACCTTC.

A few counts support this clonotype. The chain recombines TRBV28 with TRBJ1-6; D not resolved. CDR3 length equals 17 residues. V lost 3 bases and J 6 bases, leaving 18 bases between the germline ends. Germline values: CDR1 MDHEN, CDR2 SYDVKM. In DNA form, the CDR3 reads TGTGCCAGCAGTTTGGTTTGGAGCCCCACACCTAATTCACCCCTCCACTTT. Encoded protein: CASSLVWSPTPNSPLHF.